The subject of this entry is one TCR beta chain. Recruits, aged 18 to 89 years, lived in 20 to 30 US areas. Exposed study participants had met a COVID-19 case within 2 weeks before entry. Source study methods: Estimates of nucleated cell counts were drawn from the amplification of reference gene primers. Libraries were prepared by immunoSEQ multiplex PCR; TCRdb keeps only in-frame clonotypes and omits some of them. The V and J calls and clone size were taken over from that table, and D and trimming were inferred from the DNA. Of 60,000 or so clones listed, roughly 70% were seen once; the top ten hold about half. The data originate from a study of blood T cell repertoires in COVID-19. As for the study in general: Acute and convalescent COVID-19 samples came from the United States, Italy and Spain.

There are 14 residues in the CDR3. J gave up 6 bases and V 6 bases, and 5 bases lay outside the gene matches. Germline V CDR1 and CDR2: SNHLY, FYNNEI. The receptor was derived from a woman aged 60-75 years who had been exposed to COVID-19. J is TRBJ2-3 and V is TRBV2; 11 positions match TRBD2. Sequenced input: PBMCs or T cells enriched from blood (not recorded which). The CDR3: CASRLAGVRDTQYF. The CDR3 DNA is TGTGCCAGCAGACTAGCGGGAGTGCGGGATACGCAGTATTTT.